The sequence of this T cell receptor (beta chain) was determined in a study of blood T cell repertoires in COVID-19. Across the whole study: Acute-phase and convalescent COVID-19 samples originated in the United States, Italy and Spain.

The germline gives CDR1 MRHNA, CDR2 SNTAGT. This CDR3 comprises 16 residues. V was cut by 0 bases and J by 6 bases, with 16 bases left in between. In the authors' methods: By means of reference gene primer amplification, nucleated cell counts were estimated. Here immunoSEQ multiplex PCR was the method, and the copy in TCRdb shows in-frame clones only, minus some. The V and J calls and clone size were taken over from that table, and D and trimming were inferred from the DNA. The sample shows more than 250,000 clones, approximately 85% of them seen only once. This chain joins TRBV6-4 and TRBJ2-3; D might be TRBD1 (6 bases). The clonotype was recovered from a man aged 50 or older with active or convalescent COVID-19. The sequenced material came from peripheral blood. CDR3 in amino acids: CASSDSLNRAIDTQYF. CDR3 sequence (DNA): TGTGCCAGCAGTGACTCGTTGAACAGGGCCATTGATACGCAGTATTTT.